This note documents a single T cell receptor beta chain sequence. These data belong to a study of blood T cells in healthy people across ages. CDR3 length: 18 residues. V dropped 1 base and J dropped 0 bases, with 19 bases sitting between them. Per germline, CDR1 SGHVS and CDR2 FNYEAQ. A second roughly 6 to 12 cycle PCR used barcoded and J-beta primers. TCRdb redid the calling of the 5' RACE reads with MiXCR, one entry per CDR3 protein. The table shows approximately 1,100,000 distinct CDR3 sequences, with 40% to 55% occurring only once. This clonotype was obtained from a woman aged 60-75 years in good health. The chain combines TRBV7-6 with TRBJ2-7, with a possible D match to TRBD2 (6 bases). The source material was blood. This chain's CDR3 is CASSLVEARRGSSYEQYF. CDR3 sequence (DNA): TGTGCCAGCAGCTTAGTCGAGGCCAGGCGGGGCAGCTCCTACGAGCAGTACTTC.